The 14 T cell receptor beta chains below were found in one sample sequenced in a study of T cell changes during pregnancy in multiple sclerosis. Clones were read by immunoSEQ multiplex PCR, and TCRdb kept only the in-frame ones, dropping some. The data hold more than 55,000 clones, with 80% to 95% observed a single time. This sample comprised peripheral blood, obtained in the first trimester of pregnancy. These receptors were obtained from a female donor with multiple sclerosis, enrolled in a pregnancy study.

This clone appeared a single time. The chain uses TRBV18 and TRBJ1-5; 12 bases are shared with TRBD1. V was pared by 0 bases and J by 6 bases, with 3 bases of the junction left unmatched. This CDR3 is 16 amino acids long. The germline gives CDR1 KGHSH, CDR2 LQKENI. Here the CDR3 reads CASSPPWDRGPQPQHF. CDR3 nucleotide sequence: TGTGCCAGCTCACCACCCTGGGACAGGGGGCCTCAGCCCCAGCATTTT.

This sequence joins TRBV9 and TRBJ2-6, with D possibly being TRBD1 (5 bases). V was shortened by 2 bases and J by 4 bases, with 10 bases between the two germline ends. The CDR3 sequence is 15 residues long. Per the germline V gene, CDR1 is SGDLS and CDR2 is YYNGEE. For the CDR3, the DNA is TGTGCCAGCAGCGTCGCAGGGTCCGGGGCCAACGTCCTGACTTTC. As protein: CASSVAGSGANVLTF.

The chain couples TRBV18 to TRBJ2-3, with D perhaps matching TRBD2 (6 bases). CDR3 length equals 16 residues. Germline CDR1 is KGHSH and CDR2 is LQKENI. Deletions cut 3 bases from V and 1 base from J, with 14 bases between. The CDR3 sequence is CASSPLADTGTDTQYF. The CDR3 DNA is TGTGCCAGCTCACCTTTAGCGGACACTGGCACAGATACGCAGTATTTT.

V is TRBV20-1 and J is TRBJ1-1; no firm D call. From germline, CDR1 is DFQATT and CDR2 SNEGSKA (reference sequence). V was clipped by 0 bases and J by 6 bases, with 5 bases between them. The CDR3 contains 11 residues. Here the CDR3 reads CSARDLSEAFF. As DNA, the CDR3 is TGCAGTGCTAGAGATCTCTCTGAAGCTTTCTTT.

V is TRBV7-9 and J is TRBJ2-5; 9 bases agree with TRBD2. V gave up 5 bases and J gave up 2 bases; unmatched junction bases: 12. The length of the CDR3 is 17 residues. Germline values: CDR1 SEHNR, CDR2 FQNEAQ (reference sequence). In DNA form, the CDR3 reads TGTGCCAGCAGCCCGAGATGGGGACTAGCAGAACAAGAGACCCAGTACTTC. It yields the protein CASSPRWGLAEQETQYF.

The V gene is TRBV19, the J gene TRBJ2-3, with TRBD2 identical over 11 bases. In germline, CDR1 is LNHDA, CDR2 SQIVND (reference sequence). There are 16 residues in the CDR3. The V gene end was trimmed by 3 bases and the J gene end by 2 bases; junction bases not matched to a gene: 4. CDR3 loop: CASSIGTSGLTDTQYF. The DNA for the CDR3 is TGTGCCAGTAGTATCGGGACTAGCGGTCTCACAGATACGCAGTATTTT.

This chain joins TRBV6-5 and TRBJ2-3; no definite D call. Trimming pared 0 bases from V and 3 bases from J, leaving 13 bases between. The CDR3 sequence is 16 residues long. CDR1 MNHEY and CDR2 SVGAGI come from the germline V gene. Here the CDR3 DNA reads TGTGCCAGCAGTTACTCGTGGGCTCGACAAACAGATACGCAGTATTTT. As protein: CASSYSWARQTDTQYF.

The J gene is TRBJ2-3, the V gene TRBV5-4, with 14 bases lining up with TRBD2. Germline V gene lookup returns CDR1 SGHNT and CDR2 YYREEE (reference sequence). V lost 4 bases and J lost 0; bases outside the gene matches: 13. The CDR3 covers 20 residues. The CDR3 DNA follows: TGTGCCAGCAGCCCCATCGGGACTAGCGGGGGAGTAGTTAGCACAGATACGCAGTATTTT. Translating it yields CASSPIGTSGGVVSTDTQYF.

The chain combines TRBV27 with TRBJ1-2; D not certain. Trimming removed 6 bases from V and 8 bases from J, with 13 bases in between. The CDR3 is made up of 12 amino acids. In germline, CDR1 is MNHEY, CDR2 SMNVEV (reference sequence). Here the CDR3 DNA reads TGTGCCAGCAGGCGGGAGGTAGGAGGCTACACCTTC. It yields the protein CASRREVGGYTF.

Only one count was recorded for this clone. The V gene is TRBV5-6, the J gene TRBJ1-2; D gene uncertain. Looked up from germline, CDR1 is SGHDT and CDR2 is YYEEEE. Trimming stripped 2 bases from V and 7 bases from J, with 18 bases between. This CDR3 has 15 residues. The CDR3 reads CASSLVRGSTSGYTF. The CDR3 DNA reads TGTGCCAGCAGCTTAGTCCGCGGGTCAACCTCTGGCTACACCTTC.

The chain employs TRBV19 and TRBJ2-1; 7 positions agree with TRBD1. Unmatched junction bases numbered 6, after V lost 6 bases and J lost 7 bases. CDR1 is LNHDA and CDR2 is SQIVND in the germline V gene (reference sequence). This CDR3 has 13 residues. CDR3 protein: CASSRQGWNEQFF. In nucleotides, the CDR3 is TGTGCCAGTAGCAGACAGGGTTGGAATGAGCAGTTCTTC. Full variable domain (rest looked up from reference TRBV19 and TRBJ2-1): DGGITQSPKYLFRKEGQNVTLSCEQNLNHDAMYWYRQDPGQGLRLIYYSQIVNDFQKGDIAEGYSVSREKKESFPLTVTSAQKNPTAFYLCASSRQGWNEQFFGPGTRLTVL.

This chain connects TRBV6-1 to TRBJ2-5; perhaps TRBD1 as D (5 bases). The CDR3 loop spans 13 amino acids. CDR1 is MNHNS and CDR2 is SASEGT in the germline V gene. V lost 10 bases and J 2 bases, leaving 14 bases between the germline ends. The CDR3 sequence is CATGPGEQETQYF. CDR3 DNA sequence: TGTGCCACAGGGCCCGGTGAACAAGAGACCCAGTACTTC.

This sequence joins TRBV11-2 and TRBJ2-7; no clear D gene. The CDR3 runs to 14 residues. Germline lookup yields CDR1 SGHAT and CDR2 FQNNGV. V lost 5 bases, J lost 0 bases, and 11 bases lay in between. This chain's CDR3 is CASSPEASSYEQYF. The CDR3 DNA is TGTGCCAGCAGCCCAGAAGCGAGCTCCTACGAGCAGTACTTC.

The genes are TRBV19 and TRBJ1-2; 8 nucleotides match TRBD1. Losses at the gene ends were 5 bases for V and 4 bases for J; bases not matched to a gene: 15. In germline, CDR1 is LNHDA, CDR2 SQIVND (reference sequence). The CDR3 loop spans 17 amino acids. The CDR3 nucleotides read TGTGCCAGTAGTCTCTCCGGGACAGGACTCAATTCCTATGGCTACACCTTC. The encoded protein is CASSLSGTGLNSYGYTF.